Listed below are T cell receptor beta chains from one sample, sequenced in a study of T cell changes during pregnancy in multiple sclerosis. Only in-frame clones appear in the TCRdb table, and some are missing; sequencing was by immunoSEQ multiplex PCR. The sample shows about 55,000 clones, around 89% of them seen only once. The sample here was CD4+ T cells from peripheral blood mononuclear cells, taken in the first trimester of pregnancy. The receptors come from a female donor with multiple sclerosis, enrolled in a pregnancy study. Each CDR3 is given with its conserved first and last residue. Fields, in order: V gene, J gene, clone size, D gene, CDR3 protein, CDR3 DNA. D genes are given only for firm matches. Clone size appears in some rows only: once, few, many, or a class for an expanded clone.

TRBV28	TRBJ2-5	-	TRBD1	CATGQGRETQYF	TGTGCCACCGGACAGGGCCGAGAGACCCAGTACTTC
TRBV7-8	TRBJ2-4	-	TRBD2	CASSLVFGLAGGDIQYF	TGTGCCAGCAGCTTAGTATTTGGGCTAGCGGGGGGGGACATTCAGTACTTC
TRBV5-1	TRBJ1-5	-	-	CASSLAAGGNQPQHF	TGCGCCAGCAGCTTGGCAGCAGGGGGCAATCAGCCCCAGCATTTT
TRBV18	TRBJ2-3	-	-	CASSPQRSSTDTQYF	TGTGCCAGCTCACCCCAGAGGTCTAGCACAGATACGCAGTATTTT
TRBV5-1	TRBJ2-2	few	-	CASSTGLSNTGELFF	TGCGCCAGCAGCACCGGTCTTTCGAACACCGGGGAGCTGTTTTTT
TRBV27	TRBJ2-1	-	TRBD2	CASSLYPGLAGRNEQFF	TGTGCCAGCAGTTTATATCCGGGACTAGCGGGGCGCAATGAGCAGTTCTTC
TRBV28	TRBJ2-2	once	TRBD2	CASSPGWGEGNTGELFF	TGTGCCAGCAGCCCGGGCTGGGGGGAGGGGAACACCGGGGAGCTGTTTTTT
TRBV15	TRBJ2-3	-	-	CATSRENWSPDTQYF	TGTGCCACCAGCAGAGAGAACTGGTCCCCAGATACGCAGTATTTT
TRBV15	TRBJ2-2	-	-	CATSRGTGSRGTGELFF	TGTGCCACCAGCAGGGGTACTGGCAGTCGGGGAACCGGGGAGCTGTTTTTT
TRBV18	TRBJ1-1	-	TRBD1	CASSPLGTGSPGTEAFF	TGTGCCAGCTCACCACTAGGGACAGGGTCTCCCGGCACTGAAGCTTTCTTT
TRBV29-1	TRBJ2-2	-	TRBD2	CSVGALAGPNTGELFF	TGCAGCGTTGGCGCCCTAGCGGGCCCGAACACCGGGGAGCTGTTTTTT
TRBV11-3	TRBJ2-3	-	TRBD1	CASSASGGDTQYF	TGTGCCAGCAGCGCCTCAGGGGGTGATACGCAGTATTTT
TRBV9	TRBJ1-1	few	TRBD1	CASSVGGGGFRAFF	TGTGCCAGCAGCGTAGGAGGAGGGGGCTTTCGGGCTTTCTTT
TRBV2	TRBJ2-7	-	-	CASRDSESLYEQYF	TGTGCCAGCCGGGATAGCGAGTCCCTATACGAGCAGTACTTC
TRBV7-9	TRBJ2-1	-	TRBD2	CASSLHSGLAGVHEQFF	TGTGCCAGCAGTCTTCATTCGGGACTAGCGGGAGTTCATGAGCAGTTCTTC
TRBV11-1	TRBJ1-1	-	TRBD1	CASSFQGARTEAFF	TGTGCCAGCAGCTTCCAGGGGGCGCGGACTGAAGCTTTCTTT
TRBV28	TRBJ2-7	-	-	CASPKPGSSYEQYF	TGTGCCAGCCCGAAACCCGGGTCCTCCTACGAGCAGTACTTC
TRBV7-2	TRBJ1-2	-	-	CASSLESGSGYTF	TGTGCCAGCAGCTTAGAGTCAGGAAGTGGCTACACCTTC
TRBV9	TRBJ1-4	-	-	CASSVGSGFNEKLFF	TGTGCCAGCAGCGTGGGATCAGGGTTTAATGAAAAACTGTTTTTT
TRBV5-1	TRBJ2-1	-	-	CASRSRASYNEQFF	TGCGCCAGCAGGTCCCGAGCCTCCTACAATGAGCAGTTCTTC
TRBV6-1	TRBJ2-1	-	-	CASSEFRGNTYNEQFF	TGTGCCAGCAGTGAATTTCGCGGGAACACCTACAATGAGCAGTTCTTC
TRBV19	TRBJ1-4	-	TRBD1	CARSGQGGPNEKLFF	TGTGCCAGATCTGGACAGGGGGGTCCTAATGAAAAACTGTTTTTT
TRBV4-1	TRBJ2-6	-	-	CASSQIQAGANVLTF	TGCGCCAGCAGCCAAATTCAGGCTGGGGCCAACGTCCTGACTTTC
TRBV13	TRBJ1-1	-	TRBD1	CASSATRITGDTEAFF	TGTGCCAGCAGCGCCACGCGGATCACAGGGGACACTGAAGCTTTCTTT